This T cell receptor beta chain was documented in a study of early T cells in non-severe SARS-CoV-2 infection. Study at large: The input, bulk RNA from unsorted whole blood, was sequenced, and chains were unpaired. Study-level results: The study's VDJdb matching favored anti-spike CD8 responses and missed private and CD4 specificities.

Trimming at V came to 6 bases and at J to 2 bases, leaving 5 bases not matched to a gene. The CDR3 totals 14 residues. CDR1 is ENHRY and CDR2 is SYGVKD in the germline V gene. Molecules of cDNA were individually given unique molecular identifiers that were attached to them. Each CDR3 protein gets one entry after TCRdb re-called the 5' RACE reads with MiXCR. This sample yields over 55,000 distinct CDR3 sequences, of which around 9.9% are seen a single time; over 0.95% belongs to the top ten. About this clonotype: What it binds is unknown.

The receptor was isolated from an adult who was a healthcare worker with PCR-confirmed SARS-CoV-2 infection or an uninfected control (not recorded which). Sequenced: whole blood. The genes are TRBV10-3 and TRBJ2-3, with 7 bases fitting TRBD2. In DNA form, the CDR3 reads TGTGCCATCAGACCCGGGGGGTTCACAGATACGCAGTATTTT. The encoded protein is CAIRPGGFTDTQYF.